Listed below are T cell receptor beta chains from one sample, sequenced in a study of chemoradiotherapy in HPV16-positive cancers. Sequencing was performed with immunoSEQ multiplex PCR; in TCRdb, only in-frame clones are kept and a portion is missing. The repertoire holds about 6,100 clones, with 73% as singletons. The input for sequencing was tumor tissue, taken from a patient who underwent chemoradiotherapy. The receptors derive from a human donor with HPV-associated anogenital cancer. The CDR3 runs from the conserved cysteine through the conserved F or W. Each record gives: clone size, V gene, D gene, J gene, CDR3 DNA, CDR3 protein. A D gene is named only where the DNA matches it firmly. Only some rows state a clone size, as once, few, many or a class for expanded clones.

-	TRBV5-4	TRBD2	TRBJ2-7	TGTGCCAGCAGCCTCATAGCGGGAGCTGGCTACGAGCAGTACTTC	CASSLIAGAGYEQYF
-	TRBV2	TRBD1	TRBJ1-1	TGTGCCAGCAGAGAACCACAGGGGGCACGCACTGAAGCTTTCTTT	CASREPQGARTEAFF
-	TRBV5-1	TRBD1	TRBJ2-7	TGCGCCAGCAGCTTACAGACAGGGGCCACCTACGAGCAGTACTTC	CASSLQTGATYEQYF
once	TRBV19	TRBD2	TRBJ2-3	TGTGCCAGTAGTCAACTAGCGGGAGTCACAGATACGCAGTATTTT	CASSQLAGVTDTQYF
-	TRBV6-1	-	TRBJ2-7	TGTGCCAGCAGATTTGATCTAGGGGGCTCCTACGAGCAGTACTTC	CASRFDLGGSYEQYF
-	TRBV7-2	TRBD1	TRBJ1-2	TGTGCCAGCAGCCCCGCAGGGGGCTATGGCTACACCTTC	CASSPAGGYGYTF
-	TRBV7-3	-	TRBJ1-2	TGTGCCAGCAGCCCCACGGGCCCTAACTATGGCTACACCTTC	CASSPTGPNYGYTF
-	TRBV6-1	-	TRBJ1-2	TGTGCCAGCAGTGAACAGGAGGGGCTCGTTGGCTACACCTTC	CASSEQEGLVGYTF
-	TRBV6-6	TRBD1	TRBJ1-1	TGTGCCACCCGACCTACCAATAAGGACAGGACCACTGAAGCTTTCTTT	CATRPTNKDRTTEAFF
once	TRBV2	-	TRBJ2-1	TGTGCCAGCAGTGAAGCTGGGGACTCCAACAATGAGCAGTTCTTC	CASSEAGDSNNEQFF
-	TRBV29-1	-	TRBJ2-6	TGCAGCGTTGAAGATAGGGGCTCTGGGGCCAACGTCCTGACTTTC	CSVEDRGSGANVLTF
-	TRBV2	-	TRBJ1-1	TGTGCCTTTAGCGATGGGGTCTGGGCCTACACTGAAGCTTTCTTT	CAFSDGVWAYTEAFF
-	TRBV19	-	TRBJ2-5	TGTGCCAGTAGTATAGGACAACTAGTGGCGGAGACCCAGTACTTC	CASSIGQLVAETQYF
-	TRBV5-1	-	TRBJ2-4	TGCGCCAGCAGCTTGGCCTTGGGGGTGAACATTCAGTACTTC	CASSLALGVNIQYF
-	TRBV7-7	TRBD2	TRBJ2-2	TGTGCTAGCAGCTTGCCGCTCCTAGCGGGAGTGGCCGGGGAGCTGTTTTTT	CASSLPLLAGVAGELFF
-	TRBV11-2	TRBD2	TRBJ2-7	TGTGCCAGCAGCTTAACGGGAGGCCCCTACGAGCAGTACTTC	CASSLTGGPYEQYF
few	TRBV18	TRBD2	TRBJ2-5	TGTGCCAGCTCACCAATGGGAAGCGGGAGGGCCATTCAAGAGACCCAGTACTTC	CASSPMGSGRAIQETQYF
-	TRBV18	-	TRBJ1-3	TGTGCCAGCTCCCCGGACGGAGGCTTGACCATATATTTT	CASSPDGGLTIYF
-	TRBV27	-	TRBJ1-2	TGTGCCAGCAGCCTAGGAGGAGCTAACTATGGCTACACCTTC	CASSLGGANYGYTF
-	TRBV6-6	-	TRBJ2-2	TGTGCCAGCAGTTACAAAGGGAACGGGGAGCTGTTTTTT	CASSYKGNGELFF
-	TRBV11-2	TRBD1	TRBJ2-2	TGTGCCAGCTCCCGGACAGGGGGCTTCGGGGAGCTGTTTTTT	CASSRTGGFGELFF
-	TRBV21-1	-	TRBJ2-3	TGTGCCAGCAGGCAGGGTGGTACGCAGTATTTT	CASRQGGTQYF
-	TRBV7-9	-	TRBJ1-1	TGTGCCAGCAGTCTCCGTAGGGCTGAAGCTTTCTTT	CASSLRRAEAFF
-	TRBV7-8	TRBD1	TRBJ2-7	TGTGCCAGCAGCTCCCCGCCGGGACAGGGTTTCTCTGGAGCCTACGAGCAGTACTTC	CASSSPPGQGFSGAYEQYF
-	TRBV5-1	-	TRBJ2-7	TGCGCCAGCAGCTTGGTCGGGACTCAGTCCTACGAGCAGTACTTC	CASSLVGTQSYEQYF
-	TRBV6-1	-	TRBJ2-6	TGTGCCAGCAGTGAAAGTTCCCAGGGGATCTCTGGGGCCAACGTCCTGACTTTC	CASSESSQGISGANVLTF
-	TRBV11-2	TRBD1	TRBJ1-1	TGTGCCAGCAGCTCAGGGGGCGTGAATCCCCCTGAAGCTTTCTTT	CASSSGGVNPPEAFF
-	TRBV9	-	TRBJ2-2	TGTGCCAGCAGCGTGGAGACGGGAGTAATTACCGGGGAGCTGTTTTTT	CASSVETGVITGELFF
-	TRBV2	TRBD1	TRBJ1-6	TGTGCCAGCAGAGGGGGCAGGGGAGAATCACCCCTCCACTTT	CASRGGRGESPLHF
-	TRBV11-3	-	TRBJ2-3	TGTGCCAGCAAATACACCGGGACGTTCATTACAGATACGCAGTATTTT	CASKYTGTFITDTQYF
-	TRBV7-2	TRBD2	TRBJ2-2	TGTGCCAGCAGCTTGGTAGCGGGAGGCACCGGGGAGCTGTTTTTT	CASSLVAGGTGELFF
-	TRBV5-6	TRBD1	TRBJ2-5	TGTGCCAGCAGCTTAAAGGGGGCTGTGCAGACCCAGTACTTC	CASSLKGAVQTQYF
-	TRBV9	TRBD2	TRBJ2-5	TGTGCCAGCAGCCATGCGGGAGGCCTTCAAGAGACCCAGTACTTC	CASSHAGGLQETQYF
-	TRBV27	TRBD1	TRBJ2-4	TGTGCCAGCAGTGTTCGAGGGGGCTTAACCAAAAACATTCAGTACTTC	CASSVRGGLTKNIQYF
-	TRBV18	TRBD1	TRBJ1-2	TGTGCCAGCTCACCGGGGGACAGGGGCTATGGCTACACCTTC	CASSPGDRGYGYTF
-	TRBV19	TRBD2	TRBJ2-1	TGTGCCAGTAGTCGATCTAGCGGGAGGTGGGAGGCCTACAATGAGCAGTTCTTC	CASSRSSGRWEAYNEQFF
-	TRBV11-3	-	TRBJ2-7	TGTGCCAGCAGCCCGCACTTTACCGAGCAGTACTTC	CASSPHFTEQYF
-	TRBV11-3	-	TRBJ2-7	TGTGCCAGCAGCCACAACAACCGAGCGTACGAGCAGTACTTC	CASSHNNRAYEQYF
-	TRBV6-1	-	TRBJ1-2	TGTGCCAGCAGTGAAGCGGGCAGGAGCTACACCTTC	CASSEAGRSYTF
-	TRBV2	-	TRBJ1-5	TGTGCCAGCAGTGAGGTCGGTCCGGATCAGCCCCAGCATTTT	CASSEVGPDQPQHF
-	TRBV27	-	TRBJ2-3	TGTGCCAGCAGTTTCTACACAGATACGCAGTATTTT	CASSFYTDTQYF
-	TRBV9	-	TRBJ2-7	TGTGCCAGCAGCGTAGTTCCGAGTTCCTACGAGCAGTACTTC	CASSVVPSSYEQYF
-	TRBV28	-	TRBJ1-6	TGTGCCAGCAGCAGGGTTGTACGAAATTCACCCCTCCACTTT	CASSRVVRNSPLHF
-	TRBV7-3	-	TRBJ2-2	TGTGCCAGCAGCATACGGGAGAGGAGTTCCACCGGGGAGCTGTTTTTT	CASSIRERSSTGELFF
-	TRBV4-2	-	TRBJ2-7	TGTGCCAGCAGCTTAGATCTTGACCATACCTCAGGCATCTACGGGAAGCAGTACTTC	CASSLDLDHTSGIYGKQYF
-	TRBV7-5	-	TRBJ2-5	TGTGTCAGAAGCTTATCTCAAGGCCACCCGGTCCAAGAGACCCAGTACTTC	CVRSLSQGHPVQETQYF
few	TRBV5-1	-	TRBJ1-3	TGCGCCAGCAGCTTGGTAGGGTCAGCGGCTGGAAACACCATATATTTT	CASSLVGSAAGNTIYF
-	TRBV10-3	-	TRBJ2-2	TGTGCCATCAGTGAGGTCCGGGACACCGGGGAGCTGTTTTTT	CAISEVRDTGELFF
-	TRBV7-8	-	TRBJ1-1	TGTGCCAGCAGAACGGGGTTTTTTAACACTGAAGCTTTCTTT	CASRTGFFNTEAFF
-	TRBV5-1	TRBD2	TRBJ2-1	TGCGCCAGCAGCGGGGGGGCCAGCGGGAGTGGTAATGAGCAGTTCTTC	CASSGGASGSGNEQFF
-	TRBV6-5	-	TRBJ1-1	TGTGCCAGCAGGCGGGGTGAAGAAGCTTTCTTT	CASRRGEEAFF
-	TRBV7-3	-	TRBJ2-2	TGTGCCAGCAGCCCTAGCTCGGGCGGGGAGCTGTTTTTT	CASSPSSGGELFF
-	TRBV2	-	TRBJ2-5	TGTGCCAGCAGTGGCGTCCTAATAGCCTCTGGGACCCAGTACTTC	CASSGVLIASGTQYF
-	TRBV6-5	TRBD1	TRBJ1-2	TGTGCCAGCAGTCAGGGGACAGCCGTTGGCTATGGCTACACCTTC	CASSQGTAVGYGYTF
-	TRBV29-1	-	TRBJ1-3	TGCAGCGCCGTGCCGCAGACTGGAAACACCATATATTTT	CSAVPQTGNTIYF
-	TRBV7-9	-	TRBJ2-3	TGTGCCAGCACCCTATTTGGGTCGAGCACAGATACGCAGTATTTT	CASTLFGSSTDTQYF
once	TRBV18	-	TRBJ2-3	TGTGCCAGCTCACCGTCTAGTCTGGGAAGGGATACGCAGTATTTT	CASSPSSLGRDTQYF
-	TRBV5-6	-	TRBJ2-3	TGTGCCAGCAGCTTTGACCAGCGGGGCACAGATACGCAGTATTTT	CASSFDQRGTDTQYF
-	TRBV7-2	-	TRBJ2-5	TGTGCCAGCAGCTTAGGGCAGGGGACTGTGGAGACCCAGTACTTC	CASSLGQGTVETQYF
-	TRBV4-1	-	TRBJ2-6	TGCGCCAGCAGCCAAGCTGGGGCCAACGTCCTGACTTTC	CASSQAGANVLTF